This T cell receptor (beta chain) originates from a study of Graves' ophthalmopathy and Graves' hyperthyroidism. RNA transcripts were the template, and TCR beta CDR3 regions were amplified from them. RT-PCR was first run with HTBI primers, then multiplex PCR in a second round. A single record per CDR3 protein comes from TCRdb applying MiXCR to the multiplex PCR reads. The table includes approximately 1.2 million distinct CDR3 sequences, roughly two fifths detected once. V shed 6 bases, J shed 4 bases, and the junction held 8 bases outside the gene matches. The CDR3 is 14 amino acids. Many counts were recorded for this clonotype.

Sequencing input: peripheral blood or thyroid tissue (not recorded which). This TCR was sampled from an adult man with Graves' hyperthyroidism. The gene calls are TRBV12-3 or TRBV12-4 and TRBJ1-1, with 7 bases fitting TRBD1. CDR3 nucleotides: TGTGCCAGCAGCACCCAGGGGGAGAGCACTGAAGCTTTCTTT. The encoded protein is CASSTQGESTEAFF.